This TCR beta chain was profiled in a study of cytomegalovirus exposure and HLA in healthy donors. Study details: The Caucasian-associated ancestry cluster contained about 80% of the 300 to 450 genotyped donors.

PCR involved 60 Vbeta and 13 Jbeta primers. Using immunoSEQ multiplex PCR, the repertoire was profiled, and TCRdb retains in-frame clones only, with some absent. The sample has under 110,000 clones; roughly 77% are singletons. Germline CDR1 MNHNY, CDR2 SVGAGI (reference sequence). The CDR3 has 13 amino acids. V gave up 6 bases and J gave up 5 bases, with 13 bases separating them. The chain links TRBV6-6 to TRBJ1-1; tentatively, D is TRBD1 (5 bases). The sample consisted of PBMCs. The sequence came from a man in his forties or fifties in good health and CMV-seronegative. CDR3 region: CASSLQGRTEAFF. The CDR3 DNA sequence: TGTGCCAGCAGCCTCCAGGGTCGGACTGAAGCTTTCTTT.